Following are 5 T cell receptor beta chains from one sample sequenced in a study of shared clonotypes between healthy human individuals. Here immunoSEQ multiplex PCR was the method, and the copy in TCRdb shows in-frame clones only, minus some. The sample holds over 2 million clones; 85% to 95% are singletons and the top ten take 0.37%. Sequenced material: naive CD4+ T cells from PBMCs. The subset: CD45RA+ positively selected. These receptors originate from a man younger than 35 in good health. Some clones in this sample may be carry-over from other donors' samples.

In the case of this clone: Other DNA sequences in this specimen translate into the identical CDR3. This chain uses TRBV2 with TRBJ1-5; no reliable D call. V lost 3 bases and J 0 bases, leaving 6 bases between the germline ends. The CDR3 runs 14 residues. Germline CDR1 is SNHLY and CDR2 is FYNNEI. The DNA for the CDR3 is TGTGCCAGCAGTGACCGACTTAGCAATCAGCCCCAGCATTTT. As protein: CASSDRLSNQPQHF.

This rearrangement joins TRBV5-4 to TRBJ2-2, with D possibly called TRBD1 or TRBD2 (5 bases each). V was clipped by 4 bases and J by 5 bases, with 15 bases between them. CDR3 length equals 15 residues. CDR1 is SGHNT and CDR2 is YYREEE in the germline V gene (reference sequence). The CDR3: CASSPRAPGTGELFF. As DNA, the CDR3 is TGTGCCAGCAGCCCCAGGGCCCCGGGAACCGGGGAGCTGTTTTTT. The variable domain in full, with the rest retrieved from reference TRBV5-4 and TRBJ2-2, is ETGVTQSPTHLIKTRGQQVTLRCSSQSGHNTVSWYQQALGQGPQFIFQYYREEENGRGNFPPRFSGLQFPNYSSELNVNALELDDSALYLCASSPRAPGTGELFFGEGSRLTVL.

This chain connects TRBV7-9 to TRBJ2-1; D is perhaps TRBD2 (5 bases). The V end lost 6 bases, the J end lost 1 base, and 16 bases lay between the germline ends. The CDR3 has 16 residues. Germline V gene data show CDR1 as SEHNR and CDR2 as FQNEAQ (reference sequence). CDR3 sequence reads: CASRTSSGASYNEQFF. The CDR3 DNA reads TGTGCCAGCAGGACCTCAAGCGGAGCTTCCTACAATGAGCAGTTCTTC.

This clone was recorded only once. The rearrangement joins TRBV15 to TRBJ1-1, with D uncertain. The CDR3 length is 14 residues. Germline CDR1 LNHNV, CDR2 YYDKDF (reference sequence). V lost 5 bases to trimming and J lost 1 base, with 11 bases between them. The CDR3 coding sequence is TGTGCCACCAGCTGGGATGGTGGGAACACTGAAGCTTTCTTT. Its protein product is CATSWDGGNTEAFF.

The chain joins TRBV2 to TRBJ1-1; weak D call: TRBD1 (5 bases). Germline-derived CDR1 and CDR2 are SNHLY and FYNNEI. Trimming cost V 6 bases and J 10 bases, with 21 bases left between them. There are 14 residues in the CDR3. CDR3 residues: CASSFERTPGTAFF. The CDR3 bases are TGTGCCAGCAGCTTCGAACGGACCCCCGGGACAGCTTTCTTT.